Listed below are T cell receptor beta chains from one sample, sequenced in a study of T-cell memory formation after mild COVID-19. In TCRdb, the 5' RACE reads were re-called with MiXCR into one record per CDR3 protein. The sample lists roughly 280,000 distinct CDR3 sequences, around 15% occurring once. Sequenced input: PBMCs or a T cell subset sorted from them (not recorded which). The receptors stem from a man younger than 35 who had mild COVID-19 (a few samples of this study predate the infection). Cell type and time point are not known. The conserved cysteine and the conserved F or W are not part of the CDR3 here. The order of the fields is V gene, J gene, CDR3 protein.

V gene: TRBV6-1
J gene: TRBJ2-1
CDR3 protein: ASSERGQVISYNEQF

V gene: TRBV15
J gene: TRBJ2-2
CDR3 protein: ATSRPGANTGELF

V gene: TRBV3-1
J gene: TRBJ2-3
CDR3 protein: ASSQEARGDSDTQY

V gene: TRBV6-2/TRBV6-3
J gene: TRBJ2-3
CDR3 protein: ASSSPLGGPTDTQY

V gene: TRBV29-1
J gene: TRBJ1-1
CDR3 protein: SAGGTSGMNTEAF

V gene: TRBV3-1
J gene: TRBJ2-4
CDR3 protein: ASSRPGLAKNIQY

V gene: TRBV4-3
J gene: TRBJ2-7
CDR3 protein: ASSPTGDRTYEQY

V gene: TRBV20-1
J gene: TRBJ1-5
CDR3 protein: SARPGAGGGAQH

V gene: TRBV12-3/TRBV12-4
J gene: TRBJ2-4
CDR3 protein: ASRGQGSMQFSIQY

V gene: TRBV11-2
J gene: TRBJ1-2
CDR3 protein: ASSLAGQGIGGYT

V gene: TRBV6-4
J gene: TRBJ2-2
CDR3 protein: ASSERVGTGELF

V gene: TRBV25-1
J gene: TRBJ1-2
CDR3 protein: ASMRDPYGYT

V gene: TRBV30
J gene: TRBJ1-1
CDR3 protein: AKDRGFGTEAF

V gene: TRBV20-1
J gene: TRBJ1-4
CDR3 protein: SASSEGGRQKKLF